This T cell receptor beta chain was observed in a study of cytomegalovirus exposure and HLA in healthy donors. Findings of the study overall: Beyond CMV serostatus, there was no information to go on about immune exposure. In a later analysis, the majority of CMV-associated beta chains seemingly showed HLA restriction.

Primers included in the PCR were 60 Vbeta and 13 Jbeta primers. Measured with immunoSEQ multiplex PCR; TCRdb has only the in-frame clones, and not every one. The sample has tens of thousands of clones. A note on this clone: As yet, its antigen is unknown.

From germline, CDR1 is GTSNPN and CDR2 SVGIG (reference sequence). This CDR3 has 13 residues. Trimming took 8 bases from V and 5 from J; bases not matched to a gene: 8. The genes are TRBV30 and TRBJ2-7, with 11 bases lining up with TRBD1. This sequence was found in a woman aged 25 to 45 in good health and CMV-seropositive. Sequencing used PBMCs. The CDR3 nucleotides are TGTGCCCGCCGGGACAGGGGGGTCCACGAGCAGTACTTC. Amino acid sequence: CARRDRGVHEQYF. The whole variable domain, filled in from reference TRBV30 and TRBJ2-7, reads SQTIHQWPATLVQPVGSPLSLECTVEGTSNPNLYWYRQAAGRGLQLLFYSVGIGQISSEVPQNLSASRPQDRQFILSSKKLLLSDSGFYLCARRDRGVHEQYFGPGTRLTVT.